The entry below gives a single TCR beta chain sequence along with its context. Libraries were prepared by immunoSEQ multiplex PCR; TCRdb keeps only in-frame clonotypes and omits some of them. The sample has approximately 110,000 clones, about 87% seen once. These data belong to a study of blood T cell repertoires in COVID-19. Background on the study: Whether acute or convalescent, the COVID-19 samples came from the United States, Italy and Spain. T cells, B-cell-depleted T cells, or PBMCs provided the cDNA or gDNA that served as material.

Germline CDR1 is LGHNA and CDR2 is YSLEER. V lost 4 bases and J lost 4; bases outside the gene matches: 7. The CDR3 totals 16 residues. The TCR comes from a human donor in a cohort sampled during active COVID-19. The chain combines TRBV4-3 with TRBJ1-2; TRBD1 agrees at 12 bases. The specimen was peripheral blood. CDR3 protein: CASSRGTGGRGYGYTF. CDR3 DNA: TGCGCCAGCAGCCGGGGGACAGGGGGCCGAGGCTATGGCTACACCTTC.